A selection of T cell receptor beta chains follows, all from one sample in a study of PD-L1 blockade in urothelial cancer. Assay used: immunoSEQ multiplex PCR; TCRdb lists only in-frame clones, some missing. Counted here are some 52,000 clones, 84% occurring once; the ten biggest clones make up about 6%. The source was PBMCs, collected around atezolizumab (anti-PD-L1) treatment. The receptors originated from a man in his forties or fifties with urothelial cancer. The CDR3 runs from the conserved cysteine through the conserved F or W. The D gene is left open where the match is weak. Rows give clone size only sometimes, using once, few, many, or a class for an expanded clone.

j_call | cdr3_length | clone_size | v_call | d_call | cdr3_aa | cdr3_nt
TRBJ2-5 | 16 | - | TRBV2 | TRBD2 | CASSSLAGGMKETQYF | TGTGCCAGCAGCTCGCTAGCGGGGGGAATGAAAGAGACCCAGTACTTC
TRBJ1-5 | 14 | - | TRBV5-1 | - | CASSTGNSNQPQHF | TGCGCCAGCAGCACAGGGAATAGCAATCAGCCCCAGCATTTT
TRBJ2-3 | 14 | - | TRBV5-4 | - | CASSPREAPDTQYF | TGTGCCAGCAGCCCCAGGGAGGCCCCAGATACGCAGTATTTT
TRBJ1-1 | 14 | few | TRBV5-8 | TRBD1 | CASSVTGRRTEAFF | TGTGCCAGCAGCGTGACAGGGAGACGGACTGAAGCTTTCTTT
TRBJ1-4 | 14 | - | TRBV5-1 | - | CASSLVGGNEKLFF | TGCGCCAGCAGCTTGGTAGGGGGTAATGAAAAACTGTTTTTT
TRBJ2-7 | 13 | - | TRBV27 | - | CASSLIAGNEQYF | TGTGCCAGCAGTTTAATTGCGGGAAACGAGCAGTACTTC
TRBJ2-3 | 16 | - | TRBV14 | TRBD2 | CASSRPGLAGADTQYF | TGTGCCAGCAGCCGACCGGGACTAGCGGGAGCAGATACGCAGTATTTT
TRBJ1-2 | 12 | once | TRBV29-1 | TRBD1 | CSAGQGIYGYTF | TGCAGTGCGGGACAGGGGATCTATGGCTACACCTTC
TRBJ2-5 | 14 | once | TRBV15 | - | CATSIQGGLETQYF | TGTGCCACCAGCATACAGGGAGGGTTAGAGACCCAGTACTTC
TRBJ2-7 | 13 | few | TRBV7-3 | - | CASSLRRGDEQYF | TGTGCCAGCAGCTTAAGGCGGGGCGACGAGCAGTACTTC
TRBJ2-5 | 13 | - | TRBV6-6 | - | CASSSRVKETQYF | TGTGCCAGCAGTTCTCGGGTTAAAGAGACCCAGTACTTC